One sample yielded the 21 T cell receptor beta chains listed below, sequenced in a study of Ad26.COV2.S vaccination and SARS-CoV-2 variants. Stated treatment: around 19 received Ad26.COV2.S at low or high dose, single or two shots; about 5 received placebo; per-sample allocation not given. All samples were drawn on day 63, counting from the first vaccine or placebo injection. TCRdb keeps only in-frame clones here, not all; method: immunoSEQ multiplex PCR. This sample has 400,000 to 500,000 clones; around 89% occur once, and the top ten carry around 3.6%. The sequences come from peripheral blood, collected in a trial of Ad26.COV2.S vaccine versus placebo. The receptor source for this set is a person aged 18-65 years who received the Ad26.COV2.S COVID-19 vaccine or a placebo.

About this clone itself: Germline and junction disagree at one end, which may indicate a read error. The V call is TRBV28, the J call TRBJ2-4; maybe TRBD2 (6 bases). CDR1 MDHEN and CDR2 SYDVKM come from the germline V gene. The length of the CDR3 is 11 residues. Here the CDR3 DNA reads TGTGCCAGCAGTTTATCGGGAGAGAGGATCTTC. As protein: CASSLSGERIF.

The V and J genes are TRBV6-2 or TRBV6-3 and TRBJ2-7; maybe TRBD2 (5 bases). V was pared by 0 bases and J by 2 bases, with 8 bases between. The germline CDR1 and CDR2 sequences are MNHEY and SVGEGT. The CDR3 spans 14 residues. The CDR3 coding sequence is TGTGCCAGCAGTTACTCGGACTTAGCCTACGAGCAGTACTTC. Protein product: CASSYSDLAYEQYF.

The chain has TRBV7-9 and TRBJ2-7; 8 bases fit TRBD1. This CDR3 region has 13 residues. The trim removed 5 bases at V and 3 bases at J, leaving 3 bases unmatched. Germline lookup yields CDR1 SEHNR and CDR2 FQNEAQ (reference sequence). DNA for the CDR3: TGTGCCAGCAGCCAGGGGGCATACTACGAGCAGTACTTC. Translating gives CASSQGAYYEQYF.

The chain combines TRBV4-2 with TRBJ1-4; perhaps TRBD1 as D (6 bases). V lost 3 bases, J lost 0 bases, and 11 bases lay in between. The germline gives CDR1 LGHNA, CDR2 YNFKEQ. The CDR3 sequence is 16 residues long. DNA for the CDR3: TGTGCCAGCAGCCAGGCGGACAGAACAACTAATGAAAAACTGTTTTTT. It is translated as CASSQADRTTNEKLFF.

The V call is TRBV7-2, the J call TRBJ2-1, with D perhaps matching TRBD2 (7 bases). V was clipped by 2 bases and J by 4 bases, with 15 bases between them. Germline lookup yields CDR1 SGHTA and CDR2 FQGNSA. The CDR3 consists of 16 residues. Here the CDR3 reads CASSLYSGGAYNEQFF. CDR3 nucleotides: TGTGCCAGCAGCTTATATTCGGGGGGCGCGTACAATGAGCAGTTCTTC.

This chain uses TRBV9 with TRBJ2-5, with TRBD2 matching 10 bases. The CDR3 runs 15 residues. Per germline, CDR1 SGDLS and CDR2 YYNGEE. V lost 4 bases and J lost 3; bases outside the gene matches: 6. CDR3: CASSPFLAGEETQYF. CDR3 sequence (DNA): TGTGCCAGCAGCCCTTTTCTAGCGGGGGAAGAGACCCAGTACTTC.

The chain combines TRBV24-1 with TRBJ2-3; D is undetermined. CDR1 and CDR2 from the germline V gene are KGHDR and SFDVKD. The V end lost 5 bases, the J end lost 6 bases, and 11 bases lay between the germline ends. This CDR3 has 13 amino acids. DNA of the CDR3: TGTGCCACCAGTGTTGGGTCACGGGATACGCAGTATTTT. It yields the protein CATSVGSRDTQYF.

This clone appeared once. This chain joins TRBV2 and TRBJ2-3; 16 positions match TRBD2. The germline CDR1 and CDR2 sequences are SNHLY and FYNNEI. The CDR3 contains 17 residues. V was pared by 9 bases and J by 1 base, with 7 bases of the junction left unmatched. The CDR3 is CARGTSGGALGTDTQYF. CDR3 nucleotides: TGTGCCAGAGGGACTAGCGGGGGGGCATTGGGCACAGATACGCAGTATTTT.

V is TRBV6-5 and J is TRBJ2-5, with D tentatively TRBD2 (6 bases). The V and J ends lost 10 bases and 5 bases respectively, with 17 bases between them. Germline CDR1 MNHEY, CDR2 SVGAGI. The CDR3 is 13 residues long. In DNA, the CDR3 is TGTGCCACCACTCATTCTGGAGGGGAGACCCAGTACTTC. It codes for CATTHSGGETQYF.

V usage is TRBV28 and J usage is TRBJ2-7; tentative D call: TRBD2 (6 bases). The length of the CDR3 is 14 residues. From germline, CDR1 is MDHEN and CDR2 SYDVKM. Trimming shortened V by 5 bases and J by 1 base, and 12 bases separated the two germline ends. Here the CDR3 reads CASSASGTSYEQYF. The CDR3 bases are TGTGCCAGCAGTGCGTCCGGGACTTCCTACGAGCAGTACTTC. Together with reference TRBV28 and TRBJ2-7, the CDR3 gives the full variable domain: DVKVTQSSRYLVKRTGEKVFLECVQDMDHENMFWYRQDPGLGLRLIYFSYDVKMKEKGDIPEGYSVSREKKERFSLILESASTNQTSMYLCASSASGTSYEQYFGPGTRLTVT.

V gene TRBV6-1 combines with J gene TRBJ2-7, with no clear D. Trimming shortened V by 6 bases and J by 5 bases, and 11 bases separated the two germline ends. The CDR3 contains 12 residues. The germline V gene encodes CDR1 MNHNS and CDR2 SASEGT. The CDR3 region has the DNA TGTGCCAGCAGCCCGTCCCTCCACGAGCAGTACTTC. This translates into CASSPSLHEQYF.

The rearrangement uses TRBV11-2 and TRBJ2-5, with 7 nucleotides matching TRBD1. Germline V gene sequence: CDR1 SGHAT, CDR2 FQNNGV. CDR3 length: 15 residues. Trimming removed 6 bases from V and 0 bases from J; junction bases left unmatched: 7. Here the CDR3 reads CASSHTGVDQETQYF. Written as DNA, the CDR3 is TGTGCCAGCAGTCATACAGGGGTAGACCAAGAGACCCAGTACTTC.

J is TRBJ1-4 and V is TRBV27; D unclear. CDR3 size: 13 residues. Trimming removed 4 bases from V and 6 bases from J, with 9 bases in between. CDR1 and CDR2 (germline): MNHEY, SMNVEV (reference sequence). CDR3 sequence reads: CASSWGPHEKLFF. DNA for the CDR3: TGTGCCAGCAGTTGGGGTCCGCATGAAAAACTGTTTTTT.

CDR3 in amino acids: CASSGDIPESYTF. The CDR3, as DNA: TGTGCCAGCAGTGGGGACATACCTGAGAGCTACACCTTC. The chain uses TRBV2 and TRBJ1-2; D is perhaps TRBD1 (6 bases). Germline V gene lookup returns CDR1 SNHLY and CDR2 FYNNEI. V lost 4 bases to trimming and J lost 9 bases, with 15 bases between them. There are 13 residues in the CDR3.

The chain uses TRBV2 and TRBJ2-1; D assignment may be TRBD1 or TRBD2 (6 bases each). Trimming cost V 2 bases and J 9 bases, with 8 bases left between them. The V gene's germline CDR1 is SNHLY and CDR2 FYNNEI. CDR3 length equals 12 residues. CDR3 protein: CASSEWGAEQFF. CDR3 sequence (DNA): TGTGCCAGCAGTGAATGGGGGGCTGAGCAGTTCTTC.

A few counts support this clone. V usage is TRBV7-9 and J usage is TRBJ1-5; D not certain. In germline, CDR1 is SEHNR, CDR2 FQNEAQ (reference sequence). The CDR3 extends over 14 amino acids. V lost 1 base and J lost 4, with 8 bases in between. The CDR3 loop is CASSLDVGNQPQHF. CDR3 nucleotides: TGTGCCAGCAGCTTAGATGTAGGGAATCAGCCCCAGCATTTT.

J is TRBJ2-1 and V is TRBV9, with 11 bases aligning to TRBD2. The CDR3 has 17 amino acids. CDR1 is SGDLS, CDR2 YYNGEE, per germline. V gave up 0 bases and J gave up 5 bases; unmatched junction bases: 7. DNA for the CDR3: TGTGCCAGCAGCGTAGCTCCTAGCGGGGGGTTTGACAATGAGCAGTTCTTC. It yields the protein CASSVAPSGGFDNEQFF.

The chain is built from TRBV27 and TRBJ2-1; TRBD1 agrees at 9 bases. The CDR3 covers 15 residues. The V gene's germline CDR1 is MNHEY and CDR2 SMNVEV (reference sequence). Unmatched junction bases numbered 6, after V lost 3 bases and J lost 6 bases. DNA of the CDR3: TGTGCCAGCAGTTTCGCCCCGACAGGGGGCAATGAGCAGTTCTTC. This codes for CASSFAPTGGNEQFF.

CDR3 sequence reads: CASSSGQLNTEAFF. Here the CDR3 DNA reads TGTGCCAGCAGCTCGGGACAGTTGAACACTGAAGCTTTCTTT. The chain is built from TRBV5-4 and TRBJ1-1; the match to TRBD1 covers 7 bases. Looked up from germline, CDR1 is SGHNT and CDR2 is YYREEE (reference sequence). The CDR3 extends over 14 amino acids. V dropped 3 bases and J dropped 0; count of bases not matched to a gene: 2.

This clone was observed a single time. This chain uses TRBV3-1 (or the pseudogene TRBV3-2) with TRBJ1-4; 8 positions agree with TRBD1. After removal of 1 base from V and 4 bases from J, the junction contained 8 bases not matched to a gene. Germline V gene sequence: CDR1 LGHDT, CDR2 YNNKEL (reference sequence). The length of the CDR3 is 17 residues. Here the CDR3 reads CASSQVILGQGNEKLFF. The DNA for the CDR3 is TGTGCCAGCAGCCAAGTTATACTTGGACAGGGTAATGAAAAACTGTTTTTT.

This chain uses TRBV7-2 with TRBJ1-6; D uncertain. CDR1 and CDR2 from the germline V gene are SGHTA and FQGNSA. The CDR3 totals 13 residues. The ends were cut back, 7 bases at V and 12 bases at J, with 16 bases in the middle. The CDR3 region is CASTLRRFLPLHF. In DNA, the CDR3 is TGTGCCAGCACCCTTAGGAGGTTTTTACCCCTCCACTTT. Full variable domain (remainder filled in from reference TRBV7-2 and TRBJ1-6): GAGVSQSPSNKVTEKGKDVELRCDPISGHTALYWYRQSLGQGLEFLIYFQGNSAPDKSGLPSDRFSAERTGGSVSTLTIQRTQQEDSAVYLCASTLRRFLPLHFGNGTRLTVT.